The 5 T cell receptor beta chains reported below all come from one sample, sequenced in a study of regulatory T cells in long-lasting Graves disease. Combining iRepertoire HTBI primers with Arm-PCR of CDR3 regions, the authors built TCR beta libraries. Each CDR3 protein gets one entry after TCRdb re-called the multiplex PCR reads with MiXCR. This sample carries a few hundred thousand distinct CDR3 sequences, roughly 12% of them seen once, and the ten largest clones take approximately 20%. Time point reported: newly diagnosed GD, antithyroid drugs for less than 3 months. Preparation of the TCR library used RNA extracted from PBMCs. The sample also formed part of further work on T cells in Graves' hyperthyroidism and ophthalmopathy.

Sequences were derived from peripheral blood mononuclear cells (PBMCs), sampled at new diagnosis, from a patient treated with antithyroid drugs. The receptors shown here come from a woman younger than 30 with Graves disease.

In its sample, this clonotype was seen a few times. V gene TRBV29-1 combines with J gene TRBJ2-1; 8 bases agree with TRBD2. CDR3 length: 15 residues. V was clipped by 2 bases and J by 7 bases; unmatched bases: 10. Germline lookup yields CDR1 SQVTM and CDR2 ANQGSEA. CDR3 in amino acids: CSVESPGRAWNEQFF. CDR3 DNA sequence: TGCAGCGTTGAATCCCCCGGGAGGGCCTGGAATGAGCAGTTCTTC.

This clonotype was seen more than once but under ten times. Likely a read error: the CDR3 ends without its conserved phenylalanine or tryptophan. The V and J genes are TRBV7-3 and TRBJ2-5; 8 positions match TRBD2. The CDR3 is 14 amino acids. V gave up 3 bases and J gave up 5 bases; unmatched junction bases: 5. The germline gives CDR1 SGHTA, CDR2 FQGTGA. CDR3 nucleotide sequence: TGTGCCAGCAGCTTTACGGGAGGGCCGGAGACCCAGTACCTC. Its protein is CASSFTGGPETQYL.

This clonotype appeared many times. The rearrangement links TRBV27 to TRBJ2-7, with TRBD2 as a possible D gene (6 bases). In germline, CDR1 is MNHEY, CDR2 SMNVEV (reference sequence). CDR3 length: 15 residues. V was shortened by 0 bases and J by 4 bases, with 13 bases between the two germline ends. The CDR3, as DNA: TGTGCCAGCAGTTTATCCGGGACTGGCTTTTACGAGCAGTACTTC. Translating gives CASSLSGTGFYEQYF.

There are a few counts of this clonotype. The junction departs from germline at one end; a sequencing error may be responsible. The chain links TRBV2 to TRBJ1-5; D is unresolved. This CDR3 has 12 residues. Germline V CDR1 and CDR2: SNHLY, FYNNEI. CDR3 sequence: CASSDEVQPRHF. CDR3 sequence (DNA): TGTGCCAGCAGTGACGAGGTGCAGCCCCGGCATTTT.

This clonotype was counted between two and nine times. The chain joins TRBV30 to TRBJ2-2; perhaps D is TRBD1 or TRBD2 (5 bases each). Germline CDR1 GTSNPN, CDR2 SVGIG (reference sequence). V was pared by 3 bases and J by 9 bases, with 17 bases between. This CDR3 comprises 14 residues. The CDR3 sequence is CAWSEGLGTRELFF. The CDR3 DNA reads as TGTGCCTGGAGCGAGGGCCTGGGGACCCGGGAGCTGTTTTTT.